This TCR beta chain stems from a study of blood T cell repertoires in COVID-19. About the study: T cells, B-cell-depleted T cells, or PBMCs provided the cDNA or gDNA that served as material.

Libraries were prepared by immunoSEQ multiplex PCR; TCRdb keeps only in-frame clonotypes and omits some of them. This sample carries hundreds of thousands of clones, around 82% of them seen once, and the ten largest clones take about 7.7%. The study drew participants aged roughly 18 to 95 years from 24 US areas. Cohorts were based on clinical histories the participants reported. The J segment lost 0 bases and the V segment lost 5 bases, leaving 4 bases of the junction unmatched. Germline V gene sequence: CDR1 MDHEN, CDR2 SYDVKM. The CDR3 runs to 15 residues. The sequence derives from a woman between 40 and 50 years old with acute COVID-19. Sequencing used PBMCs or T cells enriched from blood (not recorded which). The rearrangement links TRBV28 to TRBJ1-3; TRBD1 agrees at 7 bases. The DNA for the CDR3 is TGTGCCAGCAGTGTGACAGGGAGCTCTGGAAACACCATATATTTT. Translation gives CASSVTGSSGNTIYF.